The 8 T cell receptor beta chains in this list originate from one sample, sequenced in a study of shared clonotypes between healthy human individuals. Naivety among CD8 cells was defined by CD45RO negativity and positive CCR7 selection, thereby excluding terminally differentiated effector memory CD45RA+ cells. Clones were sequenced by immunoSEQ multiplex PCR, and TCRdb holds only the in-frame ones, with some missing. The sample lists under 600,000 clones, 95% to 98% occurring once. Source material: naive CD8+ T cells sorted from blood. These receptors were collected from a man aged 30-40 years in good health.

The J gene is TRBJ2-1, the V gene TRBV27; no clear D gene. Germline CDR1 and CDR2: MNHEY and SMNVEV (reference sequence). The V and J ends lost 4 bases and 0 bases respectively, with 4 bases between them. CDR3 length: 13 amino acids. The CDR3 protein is CASSSRSYNEQFF. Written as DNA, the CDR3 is TGTGCCAGCAGTTCTCGCTCCTACAATGAGCAGTTCTTC.

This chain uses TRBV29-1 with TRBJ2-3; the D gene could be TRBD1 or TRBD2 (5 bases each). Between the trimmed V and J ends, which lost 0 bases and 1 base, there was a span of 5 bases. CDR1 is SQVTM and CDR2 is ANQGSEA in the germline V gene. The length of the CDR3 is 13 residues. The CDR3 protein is CSVEEGGTDTQYF. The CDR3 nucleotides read TGCAGCGTTGAAGAGGGGGGCACAGATACGCAGTATTTT.

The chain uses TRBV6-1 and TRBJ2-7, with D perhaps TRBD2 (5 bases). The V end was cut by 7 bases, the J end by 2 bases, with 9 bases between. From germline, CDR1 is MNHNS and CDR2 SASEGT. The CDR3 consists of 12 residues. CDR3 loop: CASNSETYEQYF. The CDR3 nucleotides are TGTGCCAGCAATAGCGAGACCTACGAGCAGTACTTC.

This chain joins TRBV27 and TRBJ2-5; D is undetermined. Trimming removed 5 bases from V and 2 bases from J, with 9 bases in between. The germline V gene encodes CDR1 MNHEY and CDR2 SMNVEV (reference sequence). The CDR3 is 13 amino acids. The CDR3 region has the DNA TGTGCCAGCAGTCCACCACTACAAGAGACCCAGTACTTC. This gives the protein CASSPPLQETQYF.

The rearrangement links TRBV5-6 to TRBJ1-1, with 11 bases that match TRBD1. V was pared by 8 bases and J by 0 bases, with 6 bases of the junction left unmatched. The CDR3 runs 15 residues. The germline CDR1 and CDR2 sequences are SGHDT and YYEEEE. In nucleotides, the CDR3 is TGTGCCAGGCGGGACAGGGGGTTCATGAACACTGAAGCTTTCTTT. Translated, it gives CARRDRGFMNTEAFF. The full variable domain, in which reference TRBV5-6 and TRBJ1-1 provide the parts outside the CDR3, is DAGVTQSPTHLIKTRGQQVTLRCSPKSGHDTVSWYQQALGQGPQFIFQYYEEEERQRGNFPDRFSGHQFPNYSSELNVNALLLGDSALYLCARRDRGFMNTEAFFGQGTRLTVV.

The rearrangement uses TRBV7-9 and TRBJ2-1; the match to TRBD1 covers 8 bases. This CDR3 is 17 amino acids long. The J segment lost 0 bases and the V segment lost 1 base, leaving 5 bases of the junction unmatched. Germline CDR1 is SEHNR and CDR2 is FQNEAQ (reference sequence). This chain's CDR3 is CASSLGWTGSSYNEQFF. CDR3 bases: TGTGCCAGCAGCTTAGGCTGGACAGGGAGCTCCTACAATGAGCAGTTCTTC. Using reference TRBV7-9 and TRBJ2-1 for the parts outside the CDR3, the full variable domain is DTGVSQNPRHKITKRGQNVTFRCDPISEHNRLYWYRQTLGQGPEFLTYFQNEAQLEKSRLLSDRFSAERPKGSFSTLEIQRTEQGDSAMYLCASSLGWTGSSYNEQFFGPGTRLTVL.

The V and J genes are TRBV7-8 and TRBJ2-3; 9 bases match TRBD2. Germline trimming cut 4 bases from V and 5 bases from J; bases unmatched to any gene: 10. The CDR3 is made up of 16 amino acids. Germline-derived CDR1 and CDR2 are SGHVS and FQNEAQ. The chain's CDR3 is CASSSTSGLEGDTQYF. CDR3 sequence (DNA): TGTGCCAGCAGCTCGACTAGCGGCTTGGAGGGAGATACGCAGTATTTT.

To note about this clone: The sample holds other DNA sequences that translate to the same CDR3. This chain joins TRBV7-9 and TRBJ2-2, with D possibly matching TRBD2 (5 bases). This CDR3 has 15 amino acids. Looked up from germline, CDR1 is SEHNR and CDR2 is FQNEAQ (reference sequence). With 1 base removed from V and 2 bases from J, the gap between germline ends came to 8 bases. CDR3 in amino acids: CASSLVGGNTGELFF. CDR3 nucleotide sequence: TGTGCCAGCAGCTTAGTTGGAGGAAACACCGGGGAGCTGTTTTTT.